This is a list of T cell receptor beta chains from one sample in a study of long-term antiretroviral therapy in people with HIV. Sequencing used immunoSEQ multiplex PCR; TCRdb keeps in-frame clones, though not all of them. The sample consists of about 41,000 clones, around 93% of them appearing once. This specimen was unsorted PBMCs, taken 9 to 9.5 years after starting antiretroviral therapy. These receptors originate from a man aged 25 to 40 with HIV. Each CDR3 is given with its conserved first and last residue. D genes are given only for firm matches. The size field is filled for only some rows; it gives once, few, many or a size class.

v_gene,d_gene,abundance,j_gene,CDR3aa,CDR3nt
TRBV5-3,-,-,TRBJ2-5,CARITSRSETQYF,TGTGCCAGAATAACTTCTCGGTCAGAGACCCAGTACTTC
TRBV10-3,-,few,TRBJ1-6,CAISDGEHSNSPLHF,TGTGCCATCAGTGATGGGGAACACAGCAATTCACCCCTCCACTTT
TRBV6-1,-,-,TRBJ1-3,CASSDRRGASGNTIYF,TGTGCCAGCAGTGATCGGCGGGGGGCCTCTGGAAACACCATATATTTT
TRBV18,-,-,TRBJ2-2,CASSRATEGTGELFF,TGTGCCAGCTCACGAGCGACGGAGGGCACCGGGGAGCTGTTTTTT
TRBV28,-,-,TRBJ1-5,CASSLGRNTISNQPQHF,TGTGCCAGCAGTTTAGGTCGTAACACTATTAGCAATCAGCCCCAGCATTTT
TRBV28,-,-,TRBJ2-2,CASRPLLLNTGELFF,TGTGCCAGCCGGCCACTGCTCTTGAACACCGGGGAGCTGTTTTTT
TRBV28,TRBD1,medium-sized,TRBJ2-7,CASQVAYRGDEQYF,TGTGCCAGTCAAGTTGCTTACAGGGGGGACGAGCAGTACTTC
TRBV6-1,-,once,TRBJ2-2,CASSEVAGVLTGELFF,TGTGCCAGCAGTGAAGTGGCAGGGGTCCTCACCGGGGAGCTGTTTTTT
TRBV10-2,TRBD1,-,TRBJ1-1,CASRDRGLTEAFF,TGCGCCAGCAGGGACAGGGGGCTCACTGAAGCTTTCTTT
TRBV19,-,-,TRBJ2-2,CASSPDSGELFF,TGTGCCAGTAGTCCTGATAGCGGGGAGCTGTTTTTT
TRBV29-1,-,-,TRBJ1-2,CSVEAVAPQDQLYGYTF,TGCAGCGTTGAAGCAGTAGCCCCCCAGGACCAACTATATGGCTACACCTTC